The present entry profiles one T cell receptor (beta chain) with its context. CDR3 size: 14 residues. V was clipped by 2 bases and J by 3 bases, with 8 bases between them. Germline values: CDR1 SEHNR, CDR2 FQNEAQ (reference sequence). This entry comes from a study of blood T cell repertoires in COVID-19. As for the study in general: PBMCs, B-cell-depleted T cells, or T cells provided the cDNA or gDNA that made up the material.

Cohort placement rested on clinical history that participants reported themselves. Recovery among Cohort 3 donors was established by two negative PCRs, clearance, or symptom resolution. Authors' data handling: Estimation of nucleated cell counts was performed using reference gene primer amplification. The table came from immunoSEQ multiplex PCR; TCRdb's copy has only in-frame clones and leaves some out. The V and J calls and clone size are taken from that table; D and trimming were inferred from the DNA. The table records about 440,000 clones, 90% of them present only once. The clonotype comes from a man in his late teens or twenties who had recovered from COVID-19. This chain links TRBV7-9 with TRBJ1-3, with a tentative D call TRBD1 (5 bases). Sequenced: PBMCs or T cells enriched from blood (not recorded which). The CDR3 loop is CASSLSDSGNTIYF. As DNA, the CDR3 is TGTGCCAGCAGCTTAAGCGACAGTGGAAACACCATATATTTT.